The clone carrying this T cell receptor (beta chain) was counted only a few times. Its cognate antigen is unknown. Within the sample, other DNA sequences also encode this same CDR3. CDR3 length: 14 amino acids. V lost 0 bases and J lost 1, with 8 bases in between. Per the germline V gene, CDR1 is SGHRS and CDR2 is YFSETQ. This sample is drawn from a study of beta chain features in type 1 diabetes. Sorting based on CD45RO/CCR7/CD25/CD127/CD95/CD27 separated CD4+ naive, central memory, regulatory and stem cell-like memory cells. The whole isolated RNA underwent reverse transcription, so sequencing captured expressed TCRB transcripts. Repertoires were generated with immunoSEQ multiplex PCR, while TCRdb's copy carries only in-frame clones and drops some. The table has about half a million clones, 9.5% to 12% seen once. The study, taken as a whole, reports: There were fewer insertions and more deletions at the VDJ junctions of type 1 diabetes patients.

The J gene is TRBJ2-7, the V gene TRBV5-1; D is uncertain. The sequence was obtained from a woman in her late teens or twenties in good health. The sequenced sample consisted of naive CD4+ T cells from blood. DNA for the CDR3: TGCGCCAGCAGCTTGGAGGCTAGTTCCTACGAGCAGTACTTC. It translates to CASSLEASSYEQYF.